These T cell receptor beta chains were read from a single sample in a study of blood T cells in healthy people across ages. TCRdb processed the 5' RACE reads anew with MiXCR; each CDR3 protein has one entry. The data hold 600,000 to 800,000 distinct CDR3 sequences, with under 25% observed a single time. Sequenced material: blood. The receptors derive from a man between 65 and 85 years old in good health. Both conserved end residues are part of each CDR3. The order of the fields is D gene, V gene, clone size, J gene, CDR3 protein, CDR3 DNA. The D gene is left open where the match is weak. Rows may omit the clone size; those that give it use once, few, many or a size class.

D gene: -
V gene: TRBV18
clone size: -
J gene: TRBJ2-7
CDR3 protein: CASSPGTDAYEQYF
CDR3 DNA: TGTGCCAGCTCCCCCGGGACGGATGCCTACGAGCAGTACTTC

D gene: -
V gene: TRBV6-6
clone size: -
J gene: TRBJ2-5
CDR3 protein: CAALPDGVQETQYF
CDR3 DNA: TGTGCCGCCCTACCCGACGGGGTCCAAGAGACCCAGTACTTC

D gene: -
V gene: TRBV5-1
clone size: few
J gene: TRBJ2-7
CDR3 protein: CASSLEAYPYEQYF
CDR3 DNA: TGCGCCAGCAGCTTGGAGGCCTATCCCTACGAGCAGTACTTC

D gene: -
V gene: TRBV24-1
clone size: few
J gene: TRBJ2-7
CDR3 protein: CATSADGPYEQYF
CDR3 DNA: TGTGCCACCAGTGCAGATGGCCCCTACGAGCAGTACTTC

D gene: TRBD2
V gene: TRBV13
clone size: many
J gene: TRBJ2-7
CDR3 protein: CASSPLAGGSYEQYF
CDR3 DNA: TGTGCCAGCAGCCCCTTGGCGGGAGGTTCCTACGAGCAGTACTTC

D gene: -
V gene: TRBV29-1
clone size: few
J gene: TRBJ1-4
CDR3 protein: CSVVHYEKLFF
CDR3 DNA: TGCAGCGTTGTCCATTATGAAAAACTGTTTTTT

D gene: -
V gene: TRBV24-1
clone size: -
J gene: TRBJ2-2
CDR3 protein: CATSDASVNTGELFF
CDR3 DNA: TGTGCCACCAGTGATGCTAGCGTGAACACCGGGGAGCTGTTTTTT

D gene: -
V gene: TRBV27
clone size: -
J gene: TRBJ1-2
CDR3 protein: CASSFVPGNYGYTF
CDR3 DNA: TGTGCCAGCAGTTTTGTCCCAGGAAACTATGGCTACACCTTC

D gene: -
V gene: TRBV20-1
clone size: few
J gene: TRBJ2-3
CDR3 protein: CSAQPSVNTQYF
CDR3 DNA: TGCAGTGCGCAACCTAGTGTAAATACGCAGTATTTT

D gene: -
V gene: TRBV12-3/TRBV12-4
clone size: -
J gene: TRBJ1-5
CDR3 protein: CASSLGGAGVNQPQHF
CDR3 DNA: TGTGCCAGCAGTTTAGGAGGGGCAGGGGTGAATCAGCCCCAGCATTTT

D gene: TRBD1
V gene: TRBV20-1
clone size: -
J gene: TRBJ2-7
CDR3 protein: CSASPSDRGYEQYF
CDR3 DNA: TGCAGTGCTAGTCCCTCGGACAGGGGCTACGAGCAGTACTTC

D gene: -
V gene: TRBV20-1
clone size: few
J gene: TRBJ1-3
CDR3 protein: CSARDSDGGSGNTIYF
CDR3 DNA: TGCAGTGCTAGAGACTCGGACGGGGGCTCTGGAAACACCATATATTTT

D gene: -
V gene: TRBV4-3
clone size: few
J gene: TRBJ2-1
CDR3 protein: CASSQDAIGGGGYNEQFF
CDR3 DNA: TGCGCCAGCAGCCAAGATGCGATAGGGGGAGGGGGCTACAATGAGCAGTTCTTC

D gene: -
V gene: TRBV20-1
clone size: few
J gene: TRBJ2-5
CDR3 protein: CSAPRDSQETQYF
CDR3 DNA: TGCAGTGCTCCTCGGGACTCCCAAGAGACCCAGTACTTC

D gene: -
V gene: TRBV5-1
clone size: -
J gene: TRBJ2-5
CDR3 protein: CASSSGSGETQYF
CDR3 DNA: TGCGCCAGCAGCTCAGGGTCTGGGGAGACCCAGTACTTC

D gene: TRBD1
V gene: TRBV18
clone size: few
J gene: TRBJ2-5
CDR3 protein: CACSPRTGEGETQYF
CDR3 DNA: TGTGCCTGCTCACCTAGGACAGGGGAGGGAGAGACCCAGTACTTC

D gene: TRBD2
V gene: TRBV20-1
clone size: once
J gene: TRBJ2-4
CDR3 protein: CSARDAGRANIQYF
CDR3 DNA: TGCAGTGCTAGAGATGCAGGGAGGGCAAACATTCAGTACTTC

D gene: -
V gene: TRBV10-3
clone size: -
J gene: TRBJ2-3
CDR3 protein: CAISEGGAERYTQYF
CDR3 DNA: TGTGCCATCAGCGAGGGGGGAGCCGAACGATATACGCAGTATTTT

D gene: -
V gene: TRBV7-2
clone size: -
J gene: TRBJ2-7
CDR3 protein: CASSRSGDSSYEQYF
CDR3 DNA: TGTGCCAGCAGCCGTAGCGGGGACAGCTCCTACGAGCAGTACTTC

D gene: -
V gene: TRBV20-1
clone size: few
J gene: TRBJ2-4
CDR3 protein: CSASQRRTFDAKNIQYF
CDR3 DNA: TGCAGTGCTAGTCAACGAAGGACATTTGATGCCAAAAACATTCAGTACTTC

D gene: -
V gene: TRBV3-1
clone size: -
J gene: TRBJ2-6
CDR3 protein: CASSQPRDSSGANVLTF
CDR3 DNA: TGTGCCAGCAGCCAACCCAGAGACAGCTCTGGGGCCAACGTCCTGACTTTC

D gene: TRBD2
V gene: TRBV2
clone size: once
J gene: TRBJ2-2
CDR3 protein: CASSYTLAGRTSGELFF
CDR3 DNA: TGTGCCAGCAGCTATACACTAGCGGGGAGAACGTCCGGGGAGCTGTTTTTT

D gene: -
V gene: TRBV2
clone size: few
J gene: TRBJ2-5
CDR3 protein: CASKQALKETQYF
CDR3 DNA: TGTGCCAGCAAACAGGCGCTAAAAGAGACCCAGTACTTC

D gene: -
V gene: TRBV5-5
clone size: -
J gene: TRBJ2-2
CDR3 protein: CASSFYQGRTGELFF
CDR3 DNA: TGTGCCAGCAGCTTCTATCAGGGGCGCACCGGGGAGCTGTTTTTT

D gene: -
V gene: TRBV12-3/TRBV12-4
clone size: -
J gene: TRBJ2-5
CDR3 protein: CASSASGAGETQYF
CDR3 DNA: TGTGCCAGCAGTGCATCAGGGGCCGGGGAGACCCAGTACTTC

D gene: -
V gene: TRBV20-1
clone size: many
J gene: TRBJ2-1
CDR3 protein: CSARRDSNNEQFF
CDR3 DNA: TGCAGTGCTAGACGGGATTCTAACAATGAGCAGTTCTTC

D gene: -
V gene: TRBV3-1
clone size: few
J gene: TRBJ1-1
CDR3 protein: CASSQGPGQNEAFF
CDR3 DNA: TGTGCCAGCAGCCAAGGCCCGGGGCAGAATGAAGCTTTCTTT

D gene: -
V gene: TRBV7-9
clone size: -
J gene: TRBJ1-2
CDR3 protein: CASSLAPRVGCTF
CDR3 DNA: TGTGCCAGCAGCTTAGCCCCTCGGGTGGGCTGCACCTTC

D gene: -
V gene: TRBV12-3/TRBV12-4
clone size: -
J gene: TRBJ2-1
CDR3 protein: CASSLDAFYNEQFF
CDR3 DNA: TGTGCCAGCAGTTTAGACGCGTTCTACAATGAGCAGTTCTTC

D gene: TRBD1
V gene: TRBV20-1
clone size: -
J gene: TRBJ1-4
CDR3 protein: CSAEGDSDEKLFF
CDR3 DNA: TGCAGTGCCGAGGGGGACAGCGATGAAAAACTGTTTTTT

D gene: -
V gene: TRBV4-2
clone size: few
J gene: TRBJ2-3
CDR3 protein: CASSQTSGGLDTQYF
CDR3 DNA: TGTGCCAGCAGCCAGACTAGTGGAGGTCTGGATACGCAGTATTTT

D gene: TRBD2
V gene: TRBV2
clone size: -
J gene: TRBJ2-3
CDR3 protein: CASRGLAGIKGTDTQYF
CDR3 DNA: TGTGCCAGCAGGGGACTAGCGGGAATTAAGGGCACAGATACGCAGTATTTT

D gene: -
V gene: TRBV10-3
clone size: once
J gene: TRBJ2-3
CDR3 protein: CAISESTSQYF
CDR3 DNA: TGTGCCATCAGTGAGTCTACTAGCCAGTATTTT

D gene: -
V gene: TRBV20-1
clone size: -
J gene: TRBJ2-5
CDR3 protein: CSARDGAEETQYF
CDR3 DNA: TGCAGTGCTAGAGATGGAGCGGAAGAGACCCAGTACTTC

D gene: TRBD2
V gene: TRBV2
clone size: few
J gene: TRBJ2-4
CDR3 protein: CASSGLARPKNIQYF
CDR3 DNA: TGTGCCAGCAGCGGACTAGCTCGGCCCAAAAACATTCAGTACTTC

D gene: -
V gene: TRBV21-1
clone size: -
J gene: TRBJ2-1
CDR3 protein: CASSKLAESYNEQFF
CDR3 DNA: TGTGCCAGCAGCAAACTAGCGGAGTCCTACAATGAGCAGTTCTTC